This T cell receptor (beta chain) was found in a study of vaccination and CD4 T cells after COVID-19. For the study at large: The peptides that stimulated the cells were overlapping spike peptides from SARS-CoV-2, HCoV-NL63, HCoV-OC43 and HCoV-229E.

Details on this clonotype: Its antigen is as yet unknown.

With the Oncomine TCR Beta short-read assay, DNA from cultured CD4+ T cells was sequenced. Someone extracted genomic DNA from cultured CD4+ T cells. TCRdb reprocessed the PCR reads with MiXCR, giving one entry per CDR3 protein. The sample holds about 6,800 distinct CDR3 sequences; around 34% are singletons and the top ten take roughly 11%. Sample treatment: roughly 10-day PBMC culture with coronavirus spike peptide pools or control peptides (ViraFEST assay). Those CD4+ T cells from the unexposed donor predate the COVID-19 pandemic (2011-2018). Germline V gene data show CDR1 as MDHEN and CDR2 as SYDVKM. V lost 10 bases, J lost 6 bases, and 8 bases stayed unmatched. This CDR3 has 12 amino acids.

The chain has TRBV28 and TRBJ1-2; 7 bases align to TRBD1. Sequencing input: CD4+ T cells from blood, cultured in vitro. This TCR derives from a human donor in good health. Here the CDR3 DNA reads TGTGCCACCACAGGGGTAAGGGATGGCTACACCTTC. Protein product: CATTGVRDGYTF.